This TCR beta chain is from a study of shared clonotypes between healthy human individuals. Authors' methods: Filtering differed because ImmunoSEQ produced junction-only sequences that carried no quality scores. Measured with immunoSEQ multiplex PCR; TCRdb has only the in-frame clones, and not every one. Clonal size and the V and J genes are those of that table, whereas D and trimming came from the DNA. There are millions of clones in the sample; over 85% occur only once, and approximately 0.13% lies in the top ten. Study-wide results and limits: It was the non-shared clonotypes that had lower generation probabilities than clonotypes shared by all four donors. Generally, naive subsets (rather than memory subsets) showed larger estimated richness.

About this clone itself: Its antigen is not known.

A CD45RA-negative memory subset and a CD45RA+ naive subset were separated from the CD4+ cells. This receptor was taken from a man aged 18-30 years in good health. Sequencing used naive CD4+ T cells sorted from blood. The subset was: CD45RA+ positively selected.

For the CDR3, the DNA is TGTGCCAGCAGCCCGGGTCACAATCAGCCCCAGCATTTT. Protein sequence: CASSPGHNQPQHF. The V and J genes are TRBV27 and TRBJ1-5; D is undetermined. The CDR3 is 13 amino acids. V lost 6 bases, J lost 3 bases, and 9 bases lay in between. CDR1 and CDR2 from the germline V gene are MNHEY and SMNVEV (reference sequence).